Listed below are T cell receptor beta chains from one sample, sequenced in a study of shared clonotypes between healthy human individuals. Data came from immunoSEQ multiplex PCR; TCRdb stores just in-frame clones and leaves some out. The profile shows under 750,000 clones, approximately 72% of them singletons. Sequencing was carried out using memory CD4+ T cells sorted from blood. The receptors derive from a woman aged 25 to 39 in good health. Both conserved end residues are part of each CDR3. D genes are given only for firm matches.

d_call	v_call	j_call	cdr3_aa
NA	TRBV30	TRBJ1-5	CAWSVNRLYSNQPQHF
NA	TRBV30	TRBJ1-2	CAWRDPGCRGALNYGYTF
NA	TRBV7-9	TRBJ1-1	CASSTQQGTEAFF
NA	TRBV18	TRBJ2-7	CASSPGAEREQYF
TRBD2	TRBV28	TRBJ2-5	CASAESVAGQETQYF
NA	TRBV18	TRBJ2-7	CASSREGSYEQYF
TRBD2	TRBV28	TRBJ2-5	CASSGGRAWETQYF
TRBD1	TRBV28	TRBJ1-2	CASSGTVLGYTF
NA	TRBV7-9	TRBJ2-3	CASSPGIDTQYF
NA	TRBV27	TRBJ2-1	CASSESYNEQFF
TRBD2	TRBV19	TRBJ2-1	CASSILAGGGNEQFF
NA	TRBV5-4	TRBJ1-3	CASSRGILSGNTIYF
NA	TRBV5-4	TRBJ2-2	CASSLTPAGTTGELFF
TRBD1	TRBV9	TRBJ1-1	CAVRKCRGLSIEAFF
NA	TRBV7-2	TRBJ1-1	CASSGDTEMAEAFF
TRBD1	TRBV28	TRBJ1-5	CASSITGAAAFNQPQHF
TRBD2	TRBV30	TRBJ2-3	CAWSPGLAPDTQYF
TRBD2	TRBV30	TRBJ2-1	CAWGTIWDREQFF
NA	TRBV11-2	TRBJ1-1	CASSSGPYVKQEAFF
TRBD1	TRBV7-9	TRBJ2-2	CASSTDRGHTGELFF
NA	TRBV6-1	TRBJ2-4	CASSAPAKNIQYF
NA	TRBV7-9	TRBJ2-7	CASSFGAAGTYEQYF
NA	TRBV27	TRBJ2-1	CASRLLGKLVRNNEQFF
NA	TRBV7-7	TRBJ2-2	CASSLTASNAGELFF
NA	TRBV28	TRBJ1-5	CASSLTGWSNQPQHF
NA	TRBV14	TRBJ2-1	CASSRKTSISYNEQFF
TRBD2	TRBV2	TRBJ2-3	CATLGLQTTDTQYF
NA	TRBV28	TRBJ2-7	CASSFLGSSYEQYF
NA	TRBV18	TRBJ1-5	CASSPGGGNQPQHF
TRBD1	TRBV19	TRBJ2-1	CASSIGWDREYDEQFF
NA	TRBV2	TRBJ2-4	CASTRDGSRAKNIQYF
NA	TRBV28	TRBJ2-7	CAIKRDSSYEQYF
NA	TRBV27	TRBJ1-2	CASSFGGNGGYTF
NA	TRBV5-1	TRBJ1-1	CASSLAENTEAFF
NA	TRBV6-1	TRBJ2-3	CASRPDRVRTDTQYF
TRBD1	TRBV28	TRBJ2-7	CASSRTGTGYTYEQYF
TRBD2	TRBV28	TRBJ2-3	CASSLYLAGADTQYF
TRBD1	TRBV11-2	TRBJ1-2	CASSLQTGSGYTF
NA	TRBV28	TRBJ1-3	CASSLSIGVGGNTIYF
TRBD1	TRBV28	TRBJ2-1	CASIRQGSGEQFF
NA	TRBV21-1	TRBJ1-5	CASSEDRGLYSNQPQHF
NA	TRBV4-1	TRBJ2-5	CASSQDVLPKKETQYF
NA	TRBV5-8	TRBJ1-2	CASSRKIANYGYTF
NA	TRBV6-5	TRBJ1-2	CASSSGFGYTF
NA	TRBV29-1	TRBJ1-2	CSASGGGDGYTF
NA	TRBV18	TRBJ1-3	CASSPVGTGNTIYF
NA	TRBV19	TRBJ1-5	CASGLLARQPQHF
NA	TRBV2	TRBJ1-2	CATKRGGYGYTF
NA	TRBV18	TRBJ2-1	CASSPTLSSLAAGEEQFF
NA	TRBV28	TRBJ1-3	CASRDRLSGNTIYF
TRBD2	TRBV15	TRBJ2-3	CATSKATGTRSDTQYF
NA	TRBV15	TRBJ1-5	CATSRGRVKWSNQPQHF